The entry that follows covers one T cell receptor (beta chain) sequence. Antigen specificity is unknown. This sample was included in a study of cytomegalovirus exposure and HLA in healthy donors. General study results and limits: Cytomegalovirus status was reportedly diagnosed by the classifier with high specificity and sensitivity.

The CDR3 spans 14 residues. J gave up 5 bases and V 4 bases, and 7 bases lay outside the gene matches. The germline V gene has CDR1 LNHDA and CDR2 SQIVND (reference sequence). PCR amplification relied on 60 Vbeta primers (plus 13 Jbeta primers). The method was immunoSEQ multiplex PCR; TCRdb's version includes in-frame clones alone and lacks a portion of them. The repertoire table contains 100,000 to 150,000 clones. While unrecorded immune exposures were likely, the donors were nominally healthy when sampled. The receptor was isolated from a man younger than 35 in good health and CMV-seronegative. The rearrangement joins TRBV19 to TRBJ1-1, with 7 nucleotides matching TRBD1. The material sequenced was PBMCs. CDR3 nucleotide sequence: TGTGCCAGTAGTACTTACAGGGGAGAGACTGAAGCTTTCTTT. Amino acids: CASSTYRGETEAFF.